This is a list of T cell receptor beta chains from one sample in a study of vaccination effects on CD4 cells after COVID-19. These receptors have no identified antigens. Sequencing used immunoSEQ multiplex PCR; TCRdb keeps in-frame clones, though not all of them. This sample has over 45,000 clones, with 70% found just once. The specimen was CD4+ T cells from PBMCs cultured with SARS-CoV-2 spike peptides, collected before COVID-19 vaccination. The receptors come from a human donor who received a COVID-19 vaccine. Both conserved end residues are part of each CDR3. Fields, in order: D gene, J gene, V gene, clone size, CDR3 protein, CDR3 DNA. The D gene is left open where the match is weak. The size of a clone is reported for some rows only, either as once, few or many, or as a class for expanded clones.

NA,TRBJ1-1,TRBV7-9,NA,CASITMVNTEAFF,TGTGCCAGCATCACAATGGTGAACACTGAAGCTTTCTTT
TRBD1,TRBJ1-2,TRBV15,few,CATSRQTGGISGYTF,TGTGCCACCAGCAGGCAGACAGGGGGTATTTCTGGCTACACCTTC
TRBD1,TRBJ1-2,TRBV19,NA,CASSDPGTGGAGYGYTF,TGTGCCAGTAGTGATCCCGGGACAGGGGGCGCAGGCTATGGCTACACCTTC
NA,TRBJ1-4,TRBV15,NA,CATSNPTRATNEKLFF,TGTGCCACCAGCAACCCGACCCGGGCAACTAATGAAAAACTGTTTTTT
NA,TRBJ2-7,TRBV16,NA,CASSPGPGLYEQYF,TGTGCCAGCAGCCCTGGACCAGGCCTCTACGAGCAGTACTTC
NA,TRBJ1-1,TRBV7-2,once,CASSLALRGDCSF,TGTGCCAGCAGCTTAGCTCTCCGGGGGGACTGCTCCTTT
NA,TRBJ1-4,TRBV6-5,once,CASRKRRSTNEKLFF,TGTGCCAGCAGAAAAAGACGGTCAACTAATGAAAAACTGTTTTTT
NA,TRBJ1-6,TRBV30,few,CAWSEGDASPLHF,TGTGCCTGGAGTGAAGGTGATGCTTCACCCCTCCACTTT
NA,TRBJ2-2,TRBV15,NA,CATSPRTNTGELFF,TGTGCCACCAGCCCTAGAACAAACACCGGGGAGCTGTTTTTT
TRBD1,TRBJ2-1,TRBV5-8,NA,CASRKTGTGDNEQFF,TGTGCCAGCAGGAAAACCGGGACAGGTGACAATGAGCAGTTCTTC
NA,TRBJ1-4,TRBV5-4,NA,CASSLAGVAKKLFF,TGTGCCAGCAGCTTGGCCGGGGTGGCAAAAAAACTGTTTTTT
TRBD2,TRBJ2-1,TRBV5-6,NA,CASSNSGGARGEQFF,TGTGCCAGCAGCAATAGCGGGGGGGCCAGGGGGGAGCAGTTCTTC
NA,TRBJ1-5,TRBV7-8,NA,CASSLGRGQPQHF,TGTGCCAGCAGCTTAGGGAGGGGTCAGCCCCAGCATTTT
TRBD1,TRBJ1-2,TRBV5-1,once,CASSPDRGQENGYTF,TGCGCCAGCAGCCCGGACAGGGGGCAGGAGAATGGCTACACCTTC
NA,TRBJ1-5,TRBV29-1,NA,CSVEIHSNQPQHF,TGCAGCGTTGAAATACATAGCAATCAGCCCCAGCATTTT
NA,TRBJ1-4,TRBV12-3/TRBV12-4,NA,CASSYRSNEKLFF,TGTGCCAGCAGTTATCGGTCTAATGAAAAACTGTTTTTT
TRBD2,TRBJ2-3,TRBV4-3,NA,CASSQEDRAGAQYF,TGCGCCAGCAGCCAAGAAGATAGGGCGGGAGCCCAGTATTTT
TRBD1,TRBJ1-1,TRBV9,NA,CASSPRQGHTEAFF,TGTGCCAGCAGCCCTAGACAGGGTCACACTGAAGCTTTCTTT
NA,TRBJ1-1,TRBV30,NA,CAWSVLLTGSAFF,TGTGCCTGGAGTGTACTTCTGACCGGATCAGCTTTCTTT
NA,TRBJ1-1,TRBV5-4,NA,CASTLLGRGSTEAFF,TGTGCCAGCACCCTTTTGGGGAGGGGCTCAACTGAAGCTTTCTTT
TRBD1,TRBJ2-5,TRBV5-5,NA,CASSLNENSGTAKTQYF,TGTGCCAGCAGCCTCAACGAGAACTCCGGGACAGCAAAGACCCAGTACTTC
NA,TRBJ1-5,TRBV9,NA,CASSVGQNQPQHF,TGTGCCAGCAGCGTAGGACAGAATCAGCCCCAGCATTTT
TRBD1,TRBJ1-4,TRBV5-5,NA,CASSPTRQGGEEKLFF,TGTGCCAGCAGCCCCACAAGACAGGGGGGCGAAGAAAAACTGTTTTTT
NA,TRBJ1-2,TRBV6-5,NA,CASTARRQQNYGYTF,TGTGCCAGCACAGCCCGACGGCAGCAGAACTATGGCTACACCTTC
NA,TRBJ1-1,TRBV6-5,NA,CASSRLGGGNTEAFF,TGTGCCAGCAGCCGCCTCGGGGGAGGGAACACTGAAGCTTTCTTT
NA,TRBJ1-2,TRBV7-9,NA,CASSATGDVGAYGYTF,TGTGCCAGCAGCGCAACCGGGGACGTTGGAGCCTATGGCTACACCTTC
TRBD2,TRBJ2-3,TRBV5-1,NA,CASSLVVAGGTDTQYF,TGCGCCAGCAGCTTGGTAGTAGCGGGGGGCACAGATACGCAGTATTTT
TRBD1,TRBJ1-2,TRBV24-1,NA,CATSDSGQNYGYTF,TGTGCCACCAGTGATTCGGGACAGAACTATGGCTACACCTTC
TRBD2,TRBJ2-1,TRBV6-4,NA,CASSGTSGRGSYNEQFF,TGTGCCAGCAGTGGGACTAGCGGGAGGGGGTCCTACAATGAGCAGTTCTTC
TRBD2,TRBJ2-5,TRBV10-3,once,CAVGTTDRTQYF,TGTGCCGTCGGGACTACTGATCGGACCCAGTACTTC
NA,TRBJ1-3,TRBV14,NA,CASSPPGRGNTIYF,TGTGCCAGCAGCCCTCCCGGCAGAGGAAACACCATATATTTT
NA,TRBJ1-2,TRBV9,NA,CASSVDTGSGYTF,TGTGCCAGCAGCGTAGATACAGGTTCGGGCTACACCTTC
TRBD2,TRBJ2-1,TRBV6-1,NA,CASSEWRTRNEQFF,TGTGCCAGCAGTGAATGGAGGACTAGGAATGAGCAGTTCTTC
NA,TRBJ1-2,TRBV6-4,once,CASRGGSNYGYTF,TGTGCCAGCCGAGGGGGATCTAACTATGGCTACACCTTC
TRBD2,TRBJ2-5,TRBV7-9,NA,CASSSFAGGETQYF,TGTGCCAGCAGCTCCTTCGCGGGAGGAGAGACCCAGTACTTC
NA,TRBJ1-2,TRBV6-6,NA,CASSYSYGYTF,TGTGCCAGCAGTTACTCGTATGGCTACACCTTC
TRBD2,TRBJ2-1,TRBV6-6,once,CASSYSTSGRFNEQFF,TGTGCCAGCAGTTACTCGACTAGCGGGAGGTTCAATGAGCAGTTCTTC
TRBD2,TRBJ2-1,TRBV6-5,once,CASRREAYNEQFF,TGTGCCAGCAGGCGGGAGGCTTACAATGAGCAGTTCTTC
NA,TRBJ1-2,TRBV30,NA,CAWRGEVNYGYTF,TGTGCCTGGAGGGGAGAAGTTAACTATGGCTACACCTTC
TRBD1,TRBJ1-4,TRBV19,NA,CASSTTDRGNEKLFF,TGTGCCAGTAGCACGACGGACAGGGGGAATGAAAAACTGTTTTTT
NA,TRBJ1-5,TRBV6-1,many,CASSERGRPQHF,TGTGCCAGCAGTGAACGGGGGAGGCCCCAGCATTTT
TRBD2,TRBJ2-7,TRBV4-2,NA,CASSQGGLDIEQYF,TGTGCCAGCAGCCAAGGGGGACTAGACATCGAGCAGTACTTC
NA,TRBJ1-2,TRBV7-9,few,CASSLTGVSYGYTF,TGTGCCAGCAGCTTGACAGGCGTTTCCTATGGCTACACCTTC
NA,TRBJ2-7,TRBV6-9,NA,CASSNRDKRHEQYF,TGTGCCAGCAGTAACCGGGACAAGCGCCACGAGCAGTACTTC
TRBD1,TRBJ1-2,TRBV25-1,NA,CASSELTGDNYGYTF,TGTGCCAGCAGTGAGTTGACAGGGGACAACTATGGCTACACCTTC
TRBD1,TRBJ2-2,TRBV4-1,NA,CASSRDRGSFNTGELFF,TGCGCCAGCAGCCGGGACAGGGGGTCTTTCAACACCGGGGAGCTGTTTTTT
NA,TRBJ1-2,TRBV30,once,CAWSVQGRIYGYTF,TGTGCCTGGAGTGTACAGGGCAGGATCTATGGCTACACCTTC
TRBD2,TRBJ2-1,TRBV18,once,CASSPTASGGAGEQFF,TGTGCCAGCTCACCGACTGCTAGCGGGGGGGCCGGTGAGCAGTTCTTC